The present TCR beta chain was sequenced within a study of blood T cells in healthy people across ages. A second PCR, run for roughly 7 to 12 cycles, used a sample-barcoded 5' primer plus a J-beta primer mix. Every sample produced at least 2.5 million CDR3-containing paired-end reads. TCRdb re-called the 5' RACE reads through MiXCR, storing one row per CDR3 protein. This repertoire shows around 1,500,000 distinct CDR3 sequences, approximately 28% found once; its top ten account for around 7.7%. Peripheral blood samples of approximately 10 milliliters were drawn from each donor. In this sample, this clonotype turned up a few times. Its target is not known. The study, taken as a whole, reports: Shifts in expanded clonotypes may have been confounded by donor CMV status, which was unknown.

The germline CDR1 and CDR2 sequences are DFQATT and SNEGSKA (reference sequence). V lost 4 bases, J lost 8 bases, and 6 bases stayed unmatched. The CDR3 contains 15 residues. The source material was blood. The source is a woman in her twenties or thirties in good health. V and J are TRBV20-1 and TRBJ2-1, with 15 bases lining up with TRBD2. In DNA form, the CDR3 reads TGCAGTGCTACCGGACTAGCGGGAGGGAGCCATGAGCAGTTCTTC. It specifies CSATGLAGGSHEQFF.